This TCR beta chain was profiled in a study of beta chain features in type 1 diabetes. Study results and caveats: A potential PCR bias toward shorter templates would be equal in patient and control samples. Relative to healthy donors, patients appeared to have naive, central memory and Treg TCRB repertoires that were more similar.

To note about this clone: Its specificity is unknown.

V gave up 8 bases and J gave up 2 bases; unmatched junction bases: 7. Germline values: CDR1 SQVTM, CDR2 ANQGSEA. The CDR3 totals 14 residues. Sequenced material consisted of expressed TCRB transcripts (all of the isolated RNA was reverse transcribed). Only in-frame clones appear in the TCRdb table, and some are missing; sequencing was by immunoSEQ multiplex PCR. Seen here are about 220,000 clones, 11% observed once, and the top ten hold approximately 1.5%. The TCR sequence derives from a man younger than 35 in good health. This chain joins TRBV29-1 and TRBJ2-1; TRBD2 matches at 9 bases. Sequencing was performed on central memory CD4+ T cells from blood. CDR3 protein: CSFSGGAPYNEQFF. The CDR3 bases are TGCAGCTTTAGCGGGGGAGCGCCCTACAATGAGCAGTTCTTC.